This paragraph reports one T cell receptor beta chain. Only in-frame clones appear in the TCRdb table, and some are missing; sequencing was by immunoSEQ multiplex PCR. The sample carries under 95,000 clones, about nine tenths recorded once. These data originate in a study of OX40 agonist ivuxolimab in advanced cancers. Overall study context: Patients were dosed with the agonistic anti-OX40 (CD134) antibody ivuxolimab. Anti-PD-1, anti-PD-L1 or anti-CTLA-4 therapy given earlier was allowed, and 30% to 45% had some.

The material was CD4+ or CD8+ T cells sorted from blood, obtained in a trial of the OX40 agonist ivuxolimab. This sequence was found in an adult with an advanced solid tumor such as melanoma, head and neck, liver or kidney cancer.

For the CDR3, the DNA is TGCGCCAGCAGTGAGTCTGCCTCCTACGAGCAGTACTTC. It codes for CASSESASYEQYF. The chain links TRBV10-1 to TRBJ2-7; D gene uncertain. This CDR3 comprises 13 residues. Trimming shortened V by 0 bases and J by 0 bases, and 3 bases separated the two germline ends. Germline values: CDR1 WNHNN, CDR2 SYGVQD (reference sequence).